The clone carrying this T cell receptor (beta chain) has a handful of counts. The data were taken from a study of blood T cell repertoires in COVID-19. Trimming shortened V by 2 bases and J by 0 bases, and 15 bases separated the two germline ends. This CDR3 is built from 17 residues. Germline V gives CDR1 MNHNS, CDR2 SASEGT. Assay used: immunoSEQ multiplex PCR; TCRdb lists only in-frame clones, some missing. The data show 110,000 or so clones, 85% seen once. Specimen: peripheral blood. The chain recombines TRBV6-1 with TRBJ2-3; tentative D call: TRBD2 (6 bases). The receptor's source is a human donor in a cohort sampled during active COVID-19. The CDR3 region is CASSERGGSGSTDTQYF. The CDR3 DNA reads TGTGCCAGCAGTGAACGGGGCGGTAGCGGCAGCACAGATACGCAGTATTTT.